These T cell receptor beta chains were read from a single sample in a study of blood T cell repertoires in COVID-19. Data came from immunoSEQ multiplex PCR; TCRdb stores just in-frame clones and leaves some out. The sample comprises about 240,000 clones, about 73% of which are singletons, and 2.5% to 4% rests with the top ten. Sequenced material: peripheral blood. Source of these receptors: a woman older than 75 with acute or convalescent COVID-19. CDR3s include the opening cysteine and the closing phenylalanine or tryptophan. D genes are given only for firm matches.

J | V | D | CDR3
TRBJ1-2 | TRBV18 | NA | CASSPQLGFLLNYGYTF
TRBJ2-6 | TRBV5-1 | TRBD1 | CASSPTLQGAGVLGANVLTF
TRBJ2-4 | TRBV2 | NA | CASREGVLAKNIQYF
TRBJ1-6 | TRBV18 | TRBD1 | CASSPRDRDSPLHF
TRBJ1-1 | TRBV5-5 | NA | CASSYRTVVNTEAFF
TRBJ1-1 | TRBV12-3/TRBV12-4 | NA | CASSPSGPVKAFF
TRBJ2-5 | TRBV4-1 | NA | CASSQGSGRGETQYF
TRBJ1-5 | TRBV7-2 | TRBD1 | CASSLATGAASLNQPQHF
TRBJ1-6 | TRBV7-6 | TRBD1 | CASSLAAGGDNSPLHF
TRBJ2-1 | TRBV6-1 | TRBD2 | CASSLAGALNEQFF
TRBJ1-1 | TRBV6-2/TRBV6-3 | NA | CASSYGLGHRDTEAFF
TRBJ1-3 | TRBV11-2 | TRBD1 | CASSMGQGVSGNTIYF
TRBJ2-3 | TRBV7-2 | NA | CASSLVYQVASTDTQYF
TRBJ2-1 | TRBV2 | TRBD1 | CASSEGGTARNEQFF
TRBJ1-6 | TRBV5-4 | NA | CASSFPPPSPLHF
TRBJ1-2 | TRBV2 | TRBD1 | CASSLQGAYYGYTF
TRBJ1-2 | TRBV28 | NA | CASSLSGFYGYTF
TRBJ2-2 | TRBV5-1 | NA | CASSRGSLATGELFF
TRBJ1-3 | TRBV3-1/TRBV3-2 | NA | CASSQDVGAVFGNTIYF
TRBJ1-5 | TRBV30 | TRBD1 | CAWNPGQGNQPQHF
TRBJ1-6 | TRBV27 | TRBD1 | CASSLSAGTGRIGSPLHF
TRBJ1-4 | TRBV7-2 | NA | CASSSARAEKLFF
TRBJ1-6 | TRBV2 | NA | CASSDLRDILHF
TRBJ2-5 | TRBV24-1 | NA | CATSDGQEETQYF
TRBJ1-1 | TRBV7-8 | NA | CASSLGGFAEAFF
TRBJ1-4 | TRBV2 | TRBD1 | CASSADRGSSEKLFF
TRBJ2-2 | TRBV25-1 | NA | CASRAIDTRTGELFF
TRBJ1-5 | TRBV21-1 | NA | CASSKAYRVRQPQHF
TRBJ1-3 | TRBV19 | NA | CASSIGGGARSNTIYF
TRBJ1-1 | TRBV7-6 | TRBD1 | CASSSGQGGNTEAFF
TRBJ2-7 | TRBV27 | NA | CASSLGTPLGEQYF
TRBJ2-5 | TRBV11-3 | TRBD1 | CASSAEGDRGTQYF
TRBJ2-5 | TRBV2 | NA | CASSEAGGRSLTQYF